A single sample is the source of the 28 T cell receptor beta chains below, sequenced in a study of blood T cell repertoires in COVID-19. The method was immunoSEQ multiplex PCR; TCRdb's version includes in-frame clones alone and lacks a portion of them. There are about 140,000 clones in the sample; 85% to 90% occur only once, and approximately 10% lies in the top ten. Sequenced material: peripheral blood. These receptors all come from a woman aged 80 or over with acute or convalescent COVID-19.

This clone has only a few counts. This rearrangement joins TRBV5-5 to TRBJ1-3; D not certain. The CDR3 consists of 17 residues. CDR1 and CDR2 from the germline V gene are SGHKS and YYEKEE (reference sequence). V lost 3 bases, J lost 1 base, and 17 bases lay in between. DNA for the CDR3: TGTGCCAGCAGCTATTCGGGCCTTCGGGGTTCTGGAAACACCATATATTTT. This gives the protein CASSYSGLRGSGNTIYF.

This rearrangement joins TRBV5-1 to TRBJ2-3; D gene unclear. This CDR3 is built from 15 residues. V lost 3 bases to trimming and J lost 6 bases, with 17 bases between them. Germline CDR1 reads SGHRS; CDR2 reads YFSETQ. CDR3 nucleotides: TGCGCCAGCAGCTCCCAAACTGAGACTGGTGATACGCAGTATTTT. Protein product: CASSSQTETGDTQYF.

This chain joins TRBV5-4 and TRBJ1-1, with D possibly matching TRBD1 (5 bases). This CDR3 is 16 amino acids long. CDR1 is SGHNT and CDR2 is YYREEE in the germline V gene (reference sequence). Trimming removed 4 bases at V and 4 bases at J, with 20 bases between. The CDR3 protein is CASSPLPGGLVTEAFF. In DNA, the CDR3 is TGTGCCAGCAGCCCACTTCCGGGGGGGTTAGTCACTGAAGCTTTCTTT.

The V call is TRBV19, the J call TRBJ1-1; D is ambiguous. The germline V and J ends were trimmed by 5 bases and 5 bases, with 12 bases remaining between them. CDR1 and CDR2 (germline): LNHDA, SQIVND (reference sequence). The CDR3 is 13 residues long. DNA of the CDR3: TGTGCCAGTAGTTCTCGGGGTGGGACTGAAGCTTTCTTT. Translation: CASSSRGGTEAFF.

This chain links TRBV6-1 with TRBJ1-2; 8 bases fit TRBD1. The V and J ends lost 2 bases and 5 bases, in that order; junction bases with no gene match: 4. Germline lookup yields CDR1 MNHNS and CDR2 SASEGT. There are 14 residues in the CDR3. CDR3 loop: CASSEQGAMYGYTF. The CDR3 DNA is TGTGCCAGCAGTGAACAGGGGGCGATGTATGGCTACACCTTC.

This chain joins TRBV10-2 and TRBJ1-5, with D perhaps matching TRBD1 (5 bases). V lost 3 bases to trimming and J lost 0 bases, with 9 bases between them. The germline CDR1 and CDR2 sequences are WSHSY and SAAADI. This CDR3 is built from 15 residues. The CDR3 sequence: CASSDREVSNQPQHF. As DNA, the CDR3 is TGCGCCAGCAGTGACAGGGAAGTTAGCAATCAGCCCCAGCATTTT.

The chain carries TRBV19 and TRBJ2-5; D is perhaps TRBD1 (5 bases). CDR1 is LNHDA, CDR2 SQIVND, per germline (reference sequence). Trimming shortened V by 5 bases and J by 4 bases, and 11 bases separated the two germline ends. The CDR3 length is 13 residues. The CDR3 protein is CASSWQGRETQYF. The CDR3 region has the DNA TGTGCCAGTAGTTGGCAGGGCCGAGAGACCCAGTACTTC.

The V and J genes are TRBV5-1 and TRBJ1-3, with D possibly matching TRBD1 (5 bases). The V end was cut by 0 bases, the J end by 3 bases, with 10 bases between. Germline CDR1 SGHRS, CDR2 YFSETQ. This CDR3 contains 15 residues. The CDR3, as DNA: TGCGCCAGCAGCTTGGGCAGGGAAGGTGGAAACACCATATATTTT. Amino acid sequence: CASSLGREGGNTIYF.

The CDR3, as DNA: TGTGCCAGCATCGGAGGGTCGACCTACGAGCAGTACTTC. This codes for CASIGGSTYEQYF. The V call is TRBV6-5, the J call TRBJ2-7, with D tentatively TRBD2 (6 bases). CDR3 size: 13 residues. V was cut by 7 bases and J by 2 bases, with 12 bases left in between. CDR1 is MNHEY and CDR2 is SVGAGI in the germline V gene.

The chain recombines TRBV2 with TRBJ2-1; 8 positions agree with TRBD1. The CDR3 sequence is 13 residues long. Germline lookup yields CDR1 SNHLY and CDR2 FYNNEI. Unmatched junction bases numbered 9, after V lost 8 bases and J lost 9 bases. CDR3 DNA sequence: TGTGCCAGCCTACCTCAGGGGGCCGGTGAGCAGTTCTTC. Residues: CASLPQGAGEQFF.

The V call is TRBV27, the J call TRBJ2-5; D may be TRBD2 (5 bases). The CDR3 length is 13 residues. Germline CDR1 reads MNHEY; CDR2 reads SMNVEV (reference sequence). Trimming removed 5 bases at V and 7 bases at J, with 14 bases between. CDR3 sequence: CASSREAVTTQYF. CDR3 DNA sequence: TGTGCCAGCAGTCGTGAAGCGGTTACGACCCAGTACTTC.

This clone was observed a handful of times. J is TRBJ1-1 and V is TRBV14; D not certain. Germline values: CDR1 SGHDN, CDR2 FVKESK. Trimming removed 1 base at V and 3 bases at J, with 6 bases between. The CDR3 covers 13 residues. The CDR3 nucleotides read TGTGCCAGCAGCCAAGCAATGTACACTGAAGCTTTCTTT. Its translation is CASSQAMYTEAFF.

The chain joins TRBV5-4 to TRBJ1-2; a possible D gene is TRBD1 (5 bases). The CDR3 is 14 residues long. V lost 0 bases and J lost 4, with 10 bases in between. Germline V gives CDR1 SGHNT, CDR2 YYREEE (reference sequence). CDR3 in amino acids: CASSLAYQGYGYTF. The CDR3 nucleotides are TGTGCCAGCAGCTTGGCCTATCAGGGCTATGGCTACACCTTC. The complete variable domain, with remaining parts taken from reference TRBV5-4 and TRBJ1-2, reads ETGVTQSPTHLIKTRGQQVTLRCSSQSGHNTVSWYQQALGQGPQFIFQYYREEENGRGNFPPRFSGLQFPNYSSELNVNALELDDSALYLCASSLAYQGYGYTFGSGTRLTVV.

The genes are TRBV5-1 and TRBJ1-1; no reliable D call. CDR3 size: 14 residues. Germline loops: CDR1 SGHRS, CDR2 YFSETQ. V was trimmed by 6 bases and J by 1 base, leaving 13 bases between them. The CDR3 spells CASIPDFQNTEAFF. In DNA form, the CDR3 reads TGCGCCAGCATCCCGGACTTCCAGAACACTGAAGCTTTCTTT.

The rearrangement uses TRBV2 and TRBJ2-5; 9 bases are a match to TRBD2. This CDR3 contains 16 residues. Germline V CDR1 and CDR2: SNHLY, FYNNEI. V shed 4 bases, J shed 1 base, and the junction held 7 bases outside the gene matches. The CDR3 coding sequence is TGTGCCAGCAGTGCCCCGGGACTAGCTATCCAAGAGACCCAGTACTTC. Translating it yields CASSAPGLAIQETQYF.

The genes are TRBV11-2 and TRBJ1-6, with TRBD1 as a possible D gene (5 bases). The CDR3 is 15 amino acids. Trimming pared 3 bases from V and 0 bases from J, leaving 6 bases between. Per the germline V gene, CDR1 is SGHAT and CDR2 is FQNNGV. For the CDR3, the DNA is TGTGCCAGCAGCTTTGGGGCCTCCTATAATTCACCCCTCCACTTT. It is translated as CASSFGASYNSPLHF.

V gene TRBV5-5 combines with J gene TRBJ1-2; D remains ambiguous. V was cut by 7 bases and J by 6 bases, with 16 bases left in between. The germline gives CDR1 SGHKS, CDR2 YYEKEE (reference sequence). This CDR3 spans 13 amino acids. The CDR3, as DNA: TGTGCCAGCCCGGGAGGGAGGATTGATGGCTACACCTTC. It yields the protein CASPGGRIDGYTF.

The chain joins TRBV5-1 to TRBJ1-4; maybe TRBD1 (6 bases). The CDR3 sequence is 15 residues long. In germline, CDR1 is SGHRS, CDR2 YFSETQ. Trimming shortened V by 2 bases and J by 3 bases, and 11 bases separated the two germline ends. The CDR3 bases are TGCGCCAGCAGCTTTCAGGGGCTATCTAATGAAAAACTGTTTTTT. This gives the protein CASSFQGLSNEKLFF. Complete variable domain (other parts from reference TRBV5-1 and TRBJ1-4): KAGVTQTPRYLIKTRGQQVTLSCSPISGHRSVSWYQQTPGQGLQFLFEYFSETQRNKGNFPGRFSGRQFSNSRSEMNVSTLELGDSALYLCASSFQGLSNEKLFFGSGTQLSVL.

The genes are TRBV5-8 and TRBJ1-3; D is unresolved. Germline CDR1 is SGHTS and CDR2 is YDEGEE. Trimming took 8 bases from V and 0 from J, leaving 12 bases between them. The CDR3 has 14 amino acids. The CDR3 bases are TGTGCCAGTATATTTGGGCCCTCTGGAAACACCATATATTTT. Protein: CASIFGPSGNTIYF.

The chain recombines TRBV6-5 with TRBJ1-6, with D possibly being TRBD1 (6 bases). Germline CDR1 and CDR2: MNHEY and SVGAGI. The CDR3 length is 16 residues. V dropped 0 bases and J dropped 5 bases, with 11 bases sitting between them. For the CDR3, the DNA is TGTGCCAGCAGTTACTCGGGGGCCGCCAATAATTCACCCCTCCACTTT. Its protein is CASSYSGAANNSPLHF.

The chain links TRBV2 to TRBJ1-4; D remains ambiguous. Germline values: CDR1 SNHLY, CDR2 FYNNEI. The V end lost 7 bases, the J end lost 0 bases, and 12 bases lay between the germline ends. The CDR3 length is 15 residues. The CDR3 region has the DNA TGTGCCAGCACCAGAGGCCTGGCAACTAATGAAAAACTGTTTTTT. It translates to CASTRGLATNEKLFF.

The gene calls are TRBV10-3 and TRBJ1-5; 8 positions agree with TRBD1. V lost 9 bases, J lost 2 bases, and 9 bases stayed unmatched. The length of the CDR3 is 15 residues. Germline assignment: CDR1 ENHRY and CDR2 SYGVKD. The CDR3 region has the DNA TGTGCCATTAGCCCGACAGGGGAGGGCAATCAGCCCCAGCATTTT. It translates to CAISPTGEGNQPQHF.

The V gene is TRBV18, the J gene TRBJ1-4, with TRBD1 matching 9 bases. The V gene end was trimmed by 3 bases and the J gene end by 8 bases; junction bases not matched to a gene: 4. Germline V lookup: CDR1 KGHSH, CDR2 LQKENI. The CDR3 sequence is 14 residues long. The CDR3 sequence is CASSPGQGPEKLFF. The CDR3 DNA follows: TGTGCCAGCTCACCCGGACAGGGGCCAGAAAAACTGTTTTTT.

This sequence joins TRBV2 and TRBJ1-2; D possibly corresponds to TRBD1 (5 bases). V was clipped by 6 bases and J by 2 bases, with 10 bases between them. This CDR3 has 13 amino acids. Germline V gives CDR1 SNHLY, CDR2 FYNNEI. The CDR3 DNA reads as TGTGCCAGCAGAGTGGACAACAACTATGGCTACACCTTC. Amino acid sequence: CASRVDNNYGYTF.

DNA of the CDR3: TGTGCCAGCAGCTTTGCCTATTGGCAGGGAAAAGTCTACAATGAGCAGTTCTTC. Translated: CASSFAYWQGKVYNEQFF. V gene TRBV7-9 combines with J gene TRBJ2-1, with D maybe TRBD1 (5 bases). The length of the CDR3 is 18 residues. The V gene lost 3 bases and the J gene lost 3 bases, with 21 bases spanning the gap. Looked up from germline, CDR1 is SEHNR and CDR2 is FQNEAQ (reference sequence).

This sequence joins TRBV5-5 and TRBJ1-1, with TRBD1 matching over 7 bases. This CDR3 has 16 residues. Germline assignment: CDR1 SGHKS and CDR2 YYEKEE (reference sequence). V was clipped by 2 bases and J by 4 bases; unmatched bases: 11. This CDR3 reads CASSLWGQLKGTEAFF. In DNA form, the CDR3 reads TGTGCCAGCAGCTTATGGGGACAGCTCAAGGGCACTGAAGCTTTCTTT. Drawing the rest from reference TRBV5-5 and TRBJ1-1, the complete variable domain is DAGVTQSPTHLIKTRGQQVTLRCSPISGHKSVSWYQQVLGQGPQFIFQYYEKEERGRGNFPDRFSARQFPNYSSELNVNALLLGDSALYLCASSLWGQLKGTEAFFGQGTRLTVV.

The rearrangement joins TRBV3-1 (or the pseudogene TRBV3-2) to TRBJ1-6; 7 nucleotides line up with TRBD1. This CDR3 spans 17 amino acids. Trimming took 2 bases from V and 9 from J; bases not matched to a gene: 13. Germline CDR1 LGHDT, CDR2 YNNKEL (reference sequence). This CDR3 is CASSQFGTAPGGSPLHF. CDR3 coding DNA: TGTGCCAGCAGCCAATTTGGGACCGCCCCAGGGGGTTCACCCCTCCACTTT.

This clone was seen just once. The rearrangement links TRBV7-2 to TRBJ1-1, with a weak D call TRBD1 (5 bases). The V gene's germline CDR1 is SGHTA and CDR2 FQGNSA. The CDR3 contains 13 residues. Trimming cost V 8 bases and J 4 bases, with 14 bases left between them. The CDR3 is CASQGIEITEAFF. In DNA, the CDR3 is TGTGCCAGCCAGGGCATCGAAATCACTGAAGCTTTCTTT. Full variable domain (outside the CDR3, taken from reference TRBV7-2 and TRBJ1-1): GAGVSQSPSNKVTEKGKDVELRCDPISGHTALYWYRQSLGQGLEFLIYFQGNSAPDKSGLPSDRFSAERTGGSVSTLTIQRTQQEDSAVYLCASQGIEITEAFFGQGTRLTVV.